These 26 T cell receptor beta chains share one sample of origin, sequenced in a study of tumor-infiltrating lymphocytes in primary liver carcinoma. From roughly 0.5 ug total RNA, TCR beta cDNA was generated with a primer in the constant region. Three-round nested multiplex PCR performed with slightly modified ARM-PCR produced the TCR beta libraries. Researchers ran the first two PCR rounds for roughly 10 cycles each with TRBV1-TRBV30 forward primers and a C-beta reverse primer. Using its own MiXCR run on the multiplex PCR reads, TCRdb lists one record per CDR3 protein. The data contain about 50,000 distinct CDR3 sequences, 60% to 80% of them seen just once; the ten biggest clones take up approximately 24%. Unsorted bulk tissue (roughly 19-31 mg) underwent RNA and DNA co-extraction. The sequencing sample was made of liver tumor tissue from sampling region 5. As to subset: tumor region T5, tumor centre. The source is a man in his forties or fifties with primary liver carcinoma and hepatitis B virus infection.

Regarding this clonotype: At one end, the junction sequence differs from germline, possibly due to a read error. The genes are TRBV29-1 and TRBJ2-1; TRBD2 matches at 11 bases. This CDR3 has 13 residues. Germline V gives CDR1 SQVTM, CDR2 ANQGSEA. DNA of the CDR3: TGCAGTGTGACTAGCGGGAAGCTCTATGATCAGTTCTTC. Residues: CSVTSGKLYDQFF.

The rearrangement links TRBV6-5 to TRBJ1-5; maybe TRBD1 (5 bases). Germline CDR1 and CDR2: MNHEY and SVGAGI. The CDR3 runs to 13 residues. V lost 11 bases, J lost 0 bases, and 11 bases lay in between. The chain's CDR3 is CARGDDSNQPQHF. The DNA for the CDR3 is TGTGCCCGCGGGGACGATAGCAATCAGCCCCAGCATTTT.

The rearrangement joins TRBV20-1 to TRBJ2-1, with D unresolved. The CDR3 contains 15 residues. Trimming took 0 bases from V and 4 from J, leaving 13 bases between them. The germline V gene encodes CDR1 DFQATT and CDR2 SNEGSKA (reference sequence). The CDR3 protein is CSARDPGVGYNEQFF. DNA of the CDR3: TGCAGTGCTAGAGATCCTGGGGTGGGGTACAATGAGCAGTTCTTC.

With respect to this clonotype: The conserved closing phenylalanine or tryptophan is absent in this CDR3, likely reflecting a read error. The chain uses TRBV20-1 and TRBJ2-1, with 8 bases that match TRBD1. Germline trimming cut 5 bases from V and 3 bases from J; bases unmatched to any gene: 6. CDR1 is DFQATT, CDR2 SNEGSKA, per germline (reference sequence). CDR3 length equals 14 residues. CDR3 sequence: CSARKGQVYNEQFI. DNA of the CDR3: TGCAGTGCTCGGAAGGGACAGGTCTACAATGAGCAGTTCATC.

By sample share, this clonotype is medium-sized. J is TRBJ2-7 and V is TRBV29-1, with 8 nucleotides matching TRBD1. CDR1 and CDR2 (germline): SQVTM, ANQGSEA. The CDR3 sequence is 12 residues long. After removal of 8 bases from V and 4 bases from J, the junction contained 7 bases not matched to a gene. CDR3 nucleotides: TGCAGCAATAGGACAGGGAAGTACGAGCAGTACTTC. Translating gives CSNRTGKYEQYF.

Judged by abundance, this clonotype is medium-sized. The rearrangement joins TRBV4-3 to TRBJ1-2; D may be TRBD1 (6 bases). Germline loops: CDR1 LGHNA, CDR2 YSLEER. This CDR3 spans 15 amino acids. V was shortened by 0 bases and J by 6 bases, with 14 bases between the two germline ends. As DNA, the CDR3 is TGCGCCAGCAGCCAAGATACGCGGGGGCCTCATGGCTACACCTTC. Translation gives CASSQDTRGPHGYTF.

About this clonotype: Its ends do not fully match the called genes, so a read error is possible. CDR3 coding DNA: TGTGCCAGCGGTTTAACAGGGGTCAATGAGCAGTTCTTC. As protein: CASGLTGVNEQFF. J is TRBJ2-1 and V is TRBV5-1; 7 nucleotides line up with TRBD1. This CDR3 spans 13 amino acids. Germline lookup yields CDR1 SGHRS and CDR2 YFSETQ.

This clonotype was found once. The chain employs TRBV28 and TRBJ2-7; D not resolved. Looked up from germline, CDR1 is MDHEN and CDR2 is SYDVKM. V was cut by 7 bases and J by 3 bases, with 13 bases left in between. The CDR3 is 13 residues long. CDR3: CASNSSSNYEQYV. The CDR3 DNA reads as TGTGCCAGCAATTCGTCATCAAACTACGAGCAGTACGTC.

A remark on this clonotype: One end of the junction fails to match germline, which may point to a read error. This rearrangement joins TRBV11-2 to TRBJ2-5; D is perhaps TRBD1 or TRBD2 (5 bases each). The CDR3 has 18 residues. Per the germline V gene, CDR1 is SGHAT and CDR2 is FQNNGV. The CDR3 sequence: CASSPSSIQGIGLETQYF. The CDR3 bases are TGTGCCAGCAGCCCTAGCTCAATCCAGGGTATTGGGCTGGAGACCCAATACTTC.

Turning to this clonotype: Compared with germline, one end of the junction differs, possibly owing to a read error. The V and J genes are TRBV11-1 and TRBJ1-6; D gene unclear. Germline CDR1 and CDR2: SGHAT and FQDESV (reference sequence). There are 13 residues in the CDR3. The CDR3 loop is CTSSRALVSPLHF. For the CDR3, the DNA is TGTACCAGCAGCCGGGCACTGGTATCACCCCTCCACTTT.

With respect to this clonotype: In this CDR3 the conserved last residue, phenylalanine or tryptophan, is missing, so a read error is likely. The chain links TRBV4-2 to TRBJ2-7; 10 nucleotides align to TRBD1. Per the germline V gene, CDR1 is LGHNA and CDR2 is YNFKEQ. Unmatched junction bases numbered 8, after V lost 4 bases and J lost 5 bases. The length of the CDR3 is 15 residues. CDR3 protein: CASSPWDRGGHEQYL. CDR3 sequence (DNA): TGTGCCAGCAGCCCCTGGGACAGGGGAGGCCACGAGCAGTACCTC.

The rearrangement joins TRBV29-1 to TRBJ1-5; D unclear. The DNA end is a closer match to TRBJ2-3, so the J assignment may be wrong. The CDR3 extends over 13 amino acids. Germline V gene sequence: CDR1 SQVTM, CDR2 ANQGSEA. This CDR3 reads CSVVSRVNQPQYF. CDR3 sequence (DNA): TGCAGCGTTGTGAGTAGAGTTAATCAGCCCCAGTATTTT.

The rearrangement links TRBV5-1 to TRBJ2-3; D tentatively reads TRBD1 or TRBD2 (5 bases each). V dropped 6 bases and J dropped 8 bases, with 16 bases sitting between them. The germline V gene has CDR1 SGHRS and CDR2 YFSETQ. The CDR3 loop spans 13 amino acids. CDR3 nucleotide sequence: TGCGCCAGCAACCCCTGGGACGGTGTTACGCAGTATTTT. It is translated as CASNPWDGVTQYF.

This clonotype was recorded only once. This chain connects TRBV5-6 to TRBJ2-5; 7 nucleotides match TRBD2. Germline trimming cut 0 bases from V and 7 bases from J; bases unmatched to any gene: 6. The CDR3 runs to 14 residues. Germline CDR1 SGHDT, CDR2 YYEEEE. The CDR3 coding sequence is TGTGCCAGCAGCTTGGAGACTAGCCTAGGGACCCAGTACTTC. It encodes CASSLETSLGTQYF.

This chain uses TRBV13 with TRBJ2-2; TRBD2 agrees at 7 bases. V shed 7 bases and J 6 bases; nucleotides not matched to a gene: 11. Germline V gives CDR1 PRHDT, CDR2 FYEKMQ (reference sequence). The CDR3 has 15 residues. CDR3 sequence reads: CASTLTSGRAGELFF. The CDR3, as DNA: TGTGCCAGCACCTTGACTAGTGGGAGGGCCGGGGAGCTGTTTTTT.

Worth noting for this clonotype: The junction and the germline gene differ at one end; a read error may be behind it. This chain joins TRBV6-2 or TRBV6-3 and TRBJ2-7; D remains unclear. This CDR3 contains 13 residues. Per germline, CDR1 MNHEY and CDR2 SVGEGT. The CDR3 region is CGSSPVGVYEQYF. In nucleotides, the CDR3 is TGTGGCAGCAGTCCGGTTGGAGTCTACGAGCAGTACTTC.

For this clonotype: At one end, the junction sequence differs from germline, possibly due to a read error. The chain combines TRBV29-1 with TRBJ2-3, with D possibly TRBD2 on 6 matching bases. From germline, CDR1 is SQVTM and CDR2 ANQGSEA. The CDR3 totals 15 residues. The DNA of the CDR3 is TGTGGCGTTGAAGGGTTCCGGGGGTTCACAGATACGCAGTATTTT. Amino acids: CGVEGFRGFTDTQYF.

On this clonotype: The CDR3 ends on some other residue instead of the conserved phenylalanine or tryptophan, so this is likely a read error. The limits of the CDR3 on the DNA are not certain, so only TCRdb's listed CDR3 is given. This rearrangement joins TRBV4-2 to TRBJ1-1; TRBD1, the table's D call, lacks a check against the DNA. The length of the CDR3 is 15 amino acids, counting both ends. Per germline, CDR1 LGHNA and CDR2 YNFKEQ. The CDR3 spells CASSQEVTGGTESFI.

Remarks on this clonotype: One junction end does not reproduce the germline sequence, and a read error may be involved. The V call is TRBV29-1, the J call TRBJ2-3, with TRBD2 matching over 8 bases. The germline V gene has CDR1 SQVTM and CDR2 ANQGSEA. The CDR3 has 14 residues. The CDR3 is CSATEAGAADKQYF. CDR3 nucleotides: TGCAGTGCAACGGAAGCGGGGGCAGCAGATAAGCAGTATTTT.

On this clonotype itself: The missing conserved phenylalanine or tryptophan at the end of this CDR3 makes a read error likely. The DNA is omitted, as the CDR3 cannot be located on it reliably, and the CDR3 follows TCRdb's listing. The gene calls are TRBV12-3 or TRBV12-4 and TRBJ2-1. The CDR3 length equals 17 residues, ends included. The CDR3 loop is CASSPRTGHPSYNEQLI.

Comment on this clonotype: The junction does not match germline at one end; this may be a read error. The chain joins TRBV10-2 to TRBJ2-5; D remains ambiguous. CDR1 is WSHSY, CDR2 SAAADI, per germline. The CDR3 runs to 14 residues. CDR3 region: CASSCSSRQETQYF. CDR3 sequence (DNA): TGTGCCAGCAGTTGTAGTTCCAGACAAGAGACCCAGTACTTC.

This clonotype appeared many times. This chain uses TRBV28 with TRBJ2-7; D remains ambiguous. The germline V gene has CDR1 MDHEN and CDR2 SYDVKM. Trimming cost V 5 bases and J 3 bases, with 11 bases left between them. This CDR3 spans 13 amino acids. CDR3 nucleotide sequence: TGTGCCAGCAGTGCGGCTTGGATCTACGAGCAGTACTTC. The encoded protein is CASSAAWIYEQYF.

The gene calls are TRBV5-8 and TRBJ2-7; TRBD2 agrees at 7 bases. The V gene end was trimmed by 4 bases and the J gene end by 9 bases; junction bases not matched to a gene: 19. Germline CDR1 and CDR2: SGHTS and YDEGEE. The CDR3 has 16 residues. CDR3 DNA sequence: TGTGCCAGCAGCCAAGGGGCACTAGCGCTCTCCTATGGGCAGTACTTC. This codes for CASSQGALALSYGQYF.

The chain couples TRBV19 to TRBJ2-2, with D perhaps given as TRBD1 or TRBD2 (6 bases each). V shed 6 bases and J shed 12 bases, with 20 bases lying between them. The CDR3 extends over 14 amino acids. Germline assignment: CDR1 LNHDA and CDR2 SQIVND (reference sequence). The CDR3 reads CASRPVGGTGKLFF. In DNA, the CDR3 is TGTGCCAGTAGGCCCGTCGGGGGCACTGGGAAGCTGTTTTTT. The full variable domain, completed using reference TRBV19 and TRBJ2-2, is DGGITQSPKYLFRKEGQNVTLSCEQNLNHDAMYWYRQDPGQGLRLIYYSQIVNDFQKGDIAEGYSVSREKKESFPLTVTSAQKNPTAFYLCASRPVGGTGKLFFGEGSRLTVL.

A remark on this clonotype: One junction end disagrees with the germline gene, perhaps due to a read error. The chain carries TRBV4-1 and TRBJ1-2, with TRBD1 matching over 9 bases. The CDR3 runs to 14 residues. Germline-derived CDR1 and CDR2 are MGHRA and YSYEKL. DNA of the CDR3: TGCGCCAGCAGCCTGGACAGGGGTGCATATGGCTGCACCTTC. Amino acid sequence: CASSLDRGAYGCTF.

For this clonotype: This may stem from a read error, because a much larger clone lies one nucleotide away. CDR3 DNA sequence: TGCAGTGTTAGTGTTTCTTGGGACAGGGTCCACGAGCAGTACTTC. As protein: CSVSVSWDRVHEQYF. The chain is built from TRBV20-1 and TRBJ2-7; 9 bases fit TRBD1. Germline V gene sequence: CDR1 DFQATT, CDR2 SNEGSKA (reference sequence). The CDR3 runs 15 residues. V was clipped by 7 bases and J by 5 bases; unmatched bases: 15.